The 10 T cell receptor beta chains below come from one sample, sequenced in a study of blood T cells in healthy people across ages. For the second PCR, which ran for roughly 7 to 11 cycles, a sample-barcoded 5' primer and a J-beta primer mix were used. TCRdb used MiXCR to reprocess the 5' RACE reads, holding one entry per CDR3 protein. The sample yields about 1.7 million distinct CDR3 sequences, approximately 28% seen once. Sequencing was performed on blood. These receptors were obtained from a woman aged 25 to 45 in good health.

The sample holds many counts of this clonotype. This chain joins TRBV7-2 and TRBJ2-1, with 8 bases identical to TRBD2. Germline CDR1 is SGHTA and CDR2 is FQGNSA. V gave up 0 bases and J gave up 9 bases; unmatched junction bases: 13. The CDR3 consists of 17 residues. The DNA for the CDR3 is TGTGCCAGCAGCTTAGCGGTGCGGGGGGCCGAGCCCCTTGAGCAGTTCTTC. The encoded protein is CASSLAVRGAEPLEQFF.

This clonotype was found many times. This chain connects TRBV18 to TRBJ2-1, with D possibly TRBD2 on 7 matching bases. Germline V gene data show CDR1 as KGHSH and CDR2 as LQKENI. This CDR3 comprises 15 residues. V was shortened by 2 bases and J by 6 bases, with 14 bases between the two germline ends. CDR3 DNA sequence: TGTGCCAGCTCACCAGGGGGGGCGCGAGGCAATGAGCAGTTCTTC. Translation: CASSPGGARGNEQFF. The full variable domain, rest sourced from reference TRBV18 and TRBJ2-1, is NAGVMQNPRHLVRRRGQEARLRCSPMKGHSHVYWYRQLPEEGLKFMVYLQKENIIDESGMPKERFSAEFPKEGPSILRIQQVVRGDSAAYFCASSPGGARGNEQFFGPGTRLTVL.

Only a few counts were recorded for this clonotype. The chain is built from TRBV6-5 and TRBJ1-1; no firm D call. Germline V gene sequence: CDR1 MNHEY, CDR2 SVGAGI. The CDR3 length is 12 residues. V was pared by 0 bases and J by 8 bases, with 7 bases between. The CDR3 nucleotides are TGTGCCAGCAGTTACTCGGGGAGCGAAGCTTTCTTT. Amino acid sequence: CASSYSGSEAFF.

The chain has TRBV7-9 and TRBJ1-4; no reliable D call. Looked up from germline, CDR1 is SEHNR and CDR2 is FQNEAQ (reference sequence). There are 13 residues in the CDR3. V was clipped by 7 bases and J by 10 bases, with 16 bases between them. The CDR3 protein is CASTPSDRAKLFF. The CDR3 DNA is TGTGCCAGCACCCCCTCGGATCGGGCAAAACTGTTTTTT.

This clonotype showed up just a few times. In nucleotides, the CDR3 is TGTGCCAGCAGCTACCCCCCTGAAGCTTTCTTT. Amino acid sequence: CASSYPPEAFF. This chain links TRBV11-1 with TRBJ1-1; D gene uncertain. V lost 4 bases to trimming and J lost 6 bases, with 6 bases between them. From germline, CDR1 is SGHAT and CDR2 FQDESV (reference sequence). This CDR3 comprises 11 residues.

This clonotype was seen a few times. The genes are TRBV6-1 and TRBJ2-7, with D perhaps assigned TRBD1 or TRBD2 (7 bases each). Trimming shortened V by 4 bases and J by 3 bases, and 16 bases separated the two germline ends. There are 15 residues in the CDR3. Germline values: CDR1 MNHNS, CDR2 SASEGT. CDR3 bases: TGTGCCAGCAGTGCCAGGGGGGGTCCGTACTACGAGCAGTACTTC. It is translated as CASSARGGPYYEQYF.

The rearrangement joins TRBV7-2 to TRBJ2-7; TRBD2 might be the D (6 bases). The germline V and J ends were trimmed by 5 bases and 10 bases, with 15 bases remaining between them. The CDR3 loop spans 12 amino acids. Germline lookup yields CDR1 SGHTA and CDR2 FQGNSA. The CDR3 bases are TGTGCCAGCAGCCCCACCCGGGAGCCCCAGTACTTC. This translates into CASSPTREPQYF. Based on the CDR3 plus reference TRBV7-2 and TRBJ2-7, the full variable domain is GAGVSQSPSNKVTEKGKDVELRCDPISGHTALYWYRQSLGQGLEFLIYFQGNSAPDKSGLPSDRFSAERTGGSVSTLTIQRTQQEDSAVYLCASSPTREPQYFGPGTRLTVT.

The gene calls are TRBV5-1 and TRBJ1-1, with 8 bases that match TRBD1. This CDR3 is built from 14 residues. CDR1 and CDR2 from the germline V gene are SGHRS and YFSETQ. Losses at the gene ends were 3 bases for V and 4 bases for J; bases not matched to a gene: 5. Here the CDR3 DNA reads TGCGCCAGCAGCTCGGCAGGGGGCTTCACTGAAGCTTTCTTT. Its protein is CASSSAGGFTEAFF.

This chain connects TRBV6-5 to TRBJ2-2; TRBD1 agrees at 7 bases. V dropped 7 bases and J dropped 4; count of bases not matched to a gene: 9. Germline V gene sequence: CDR1 MNHEY, CDR2 SVGAGI. The CDR3 consists of 15 residues. This chain's CDR3 is CASKRAGGSTGELFF. The CDR3 bases are TGTGCCAGCAAGAGAGCAGGGGGTTCCACCGGGGAGCTGTTTTTT.

This clonotype was counted a few times. J is TRBJ2-7 and V is TRBV2; D is undetermined. This CDR3 spans 15 amino acids. The ends were cut back, 8 bases at V and 2 bases at J, with 19 bases in the middle. Germline CDR1 is SNHLY and CDR2 is FYNNEI. The CDR3 reads CASSRLLAATYEQYF. The CDR3 DNA is TGTGCCAGCTCCCGGCTATTAGCTGCTACCTACGAGCAGTACTTC.